These 24 T cell receptor beta chains share one sample of origin, sequenced in a study of shared clonotypes between healthy human individuals. Only in-frame clones appear in the TCRdb table, and some are missing; sequencing was by immunoSEQ multiplex PCR. The sample consists of over a million clones, around 78% of them appearing once. The sequenced sample consisted of memory CD4+ T cells from PBMCs. The subset denotes: CD45RA-negative fraction. Receptors originate from a man aged 18 to 35 in good health. Some clones in this sample may be carry-over from other donors' samples.

This clone occurred many times. V and J are TRBV7-3 and TRBJ1-5, with 8 nucleotides matching TRBD1. The V gene's germline CDR1 is SGHTA and CDR2 FQGTGA. J gave up 4 bases and V 1 base, and 6 bases lay outside the gene matches. The CDR3 totals 16 residues. The CDR3 here is CASSLSGTGTNQPQHF. CDR3 sequence (DNA): TGTGCCAGCAGCTTAAGTGGGACAGGAACAAATCAGCCCCAGCATTTT. The full variable domain, in which reference TRBV7-3 and TRBJ1-5 provide the parts outside the CDR3, is GAGVSQTPSNKVTEKGKYVELRCDPISGHTALYWYRQSLGQGPEFLIYFQGTGAADDSGLPNDRFFAVRPEGSVSTLKIQRTERGDSAVYLCASSLSGTGTNQPQHFGDGTRLSIL.

The chain combines TRBV28 with TRBJ2-7; D not certain. Germline V gene sequence: CDR1 MDHEN, CDR2 SYDVKM. V shed 6 bases and J shed 2 bases, with 8 bases lying between them. The length of the CDR3 is 12 residues. The CDR3 protein is CASRSSTYEQYF. CDR3 in DNA: TGTGCCAGCAGGTCGAGCACCTACGAGCAGTACTTC.

This chain uses TRBV11-1 with TRBJ2-7; D remains unclear. This CDR3 comprises 13 residues. Germline CDR1 reads SGHAT; CDR2 reads FQDESV (reference sequence). Trimming cost V 1 base and J 6 bases, with 10 bases left between them. CDR3 nucleotide sequence: TGTGCCAGCAGCTTAGGGACGGCCGCCGAGCAGTACTTC. Translation: CASSLGTAAEQYF.

The CDR3 loop is CASSFLPGAGQPQHF. CDR3 DNA sequence: TGTGCCAGCAGTTTTCTCCCAGGGGCAGGGCAGCCCCAGCATTTT. This chain uses TRBV27 with TRBJ1-5; tentative D call: TRBD1 (6 bases). The CDR3 covers 15 residues. Trimming stripped 3 bases from V and 7 bases from J, with 16 bases between. Germline V CDR1 and CDR2: MNHEY, SMNVEV (reference sequence).

The CDR3 reads CASSLIGNGNTIYF. For the CDR3, the DNA is TGTGCCAGCAGTTTGATAGGGAATGGAAACACCATATATTTT. This chain uses TRBV28 with TRBJ1-3; D is ambiguous. V was trimmed by 3 bases and J by 3 bases, leaving 9 bases between them. CDR3 length: 14 residues. Germline CDR1 MDHEN, CDR2 SYDVKM.

The chain uses TRBV15 and TRBJ2-1; a possible D gene is TRBD1 (6 bases). Germline CDR1 reads LNHNV; CDR2 reads YYDKDF (reference sequence). This CDR3 contains 15 residues. With 1 base removed from V and 10 bases from J, the gap between germline ends came to 17 bases. The CDR3 nucleotides are TGTGCCACCAGCAGAGGCGATAGTGGGGACATCGAGCAGTTCTTC. It is translated as CATSRGDSGDIEQFF.

V usage is TRBV28 and J usage is TRBJ1-1; no clear D. Germline CDR1 MDHEN, CDR2 SYDVKM. The CDR3 totals 15 residues. Trimming pared 4 bases from V and 5 bases from J, leaving 17 bases between. The CDR3 bases are TGTGCCAGCAGTTCGATAGACAATTACGGTACTGAAGCTTTCTTT. Translated: CASSSIDNYGTEAFF. The full variable domain, with the rest looked up from reference TRBV28 and TRBJ1-1, is DVKVTQSSRYLVKRTGEKVFLECVQDMDHENMFWYRQDPGLGLRLIYFSYDVKMKEKGDIPEGYSVSREKKERFSLILESASTNQTSMYLCASSSIDNYGTEAFFGQGTRLTVV.

This chain connects TRBV15 to TRBJ2-2; a weak D match, TRBD1 (6 bases). Looked up from germline, CDR1 is LNHNV and CDR2 is YYDKDF (reference sequence). CDR3 length equals 16 residues. Trimming removed 1 base at V and 0 bases at J, with 9 bases between. CDR3 region: CATSRGTAANTGELFF. As DNA, the CDR3 is TGTGCCACCAGCAGAGGGACAGCCGCGAACACCGGGGAGCTGTTTTTT.

The rearrangement links TRBV5-4 to TRBJ2-3, with 9 bases aligning to TRBD1. Germline assignment: CDR1 SGHNT and CDR2 YYREEE (reference sequence). This CDR3 contains 15 residues. The junction had 8 bases not matched to a gene; V was cut back by 4 bases and J by 5 bases. CDR3: CASSTQGAGGDTQYF. DNA for the CDR3: TGTGCCAGCAGCACACAGGGGGCTGGGGGAGATACGCAGTATTTT.

This sequence joins TRBV13 and TRBJ1-1, with D perhaps matching TRBD1 (5 bases). V was clipped by 7 bases and J by 4 bases, with 16 bases between them. Germline values: CDR1 PRHDT, CDR2 FYEKMQ (reference sequence). The CDR3 runs to 14 residues. In DNA form, the CDR3 reads TGTGCCAGCACCCACCGGGGGGTGAGCACTGAAGCTTTCTTT. It is translated as CASTHRGVSTEAFF.

The rearrangement uses TRBV11-1 and TRBJ2-1; D remains unclear. Germline assignment: CDR1 SGHAT and CDR2 FQDESV (reference sequence). The V and J ends lost 1 base and 2 bases respectively, with 9 bases between them. The CDR3 runs to 15 residues. The DNA for the CDR3 is TGTGCCAGCAGCTTAGGGGGATCCACCTACAATGAGCAGTTCTTC. Protein product: CASSLGGSTYNEQFF. Variable domain in full (rest from reference TRBV11-1 and TRBJ2-1): EAEVAQSPRYKITEKSQAVAFWCDPISGHATLYWYRQILGQGPELLVQFQDESVVDDSQLPKDRFSAERLKGVDSTLKIQPAELGDSAMYLCASSLGGSTYNEQFFGPGTRLTVL.

V gene TRBV9 combines with J gene TRBJ1-3, with 7 bases that match TRBD1. J was trimmed by 3 bases and V by 0 bases; bases with no gene match: 9. The germline CDR1 and CDR2 sequences are SGDLS and YYNGEE. The CDR3 has 17 residues. CDR3 sequence reads: CASSVEPGPGGGNTIYF. The DNA for the CDR3 is TGTGCCAGCAGCGTAGAGCCGGGGCCAGGGGGTGGAAACACCATATATTTT.

The chain joins TRBV27 to TRBJ1-1; D not resolved. Germline values: CDR1 MNHEY, CDR2 SMNVEV (reference sequence). V was trimmed by 3 bases and J by 1 base, leaving 15 bases between them. This CDR3 region has 16 residues. CDR3 region: CASSFLTGARNTEAFF. The DNA for the CDR3 is TGTGCCAGCAGTTTTCTGACGGGAGCAAGGAACACTGAAGCTTTCTTT.

The DNA of the CDR3 is TGTGCCAGTACCACTAGGTATAGCTATGGCTACACCTTC. Amino acids: CASTTRYSYGYTF. V gene TRBV19 combines with J gene TRBJ1-2; D unresolved. Germline V lookup: CDR1 LNHDA, CDR2 SQIVND (reference sequence). Trimming left V 7 bases short and J 4 bases short, with 13 bases between. This CDR3 is built from 13 residues.

The V gene is TRBV5-1, the J gene TRBJ2-5; 8 positions match TRBD1. V lost 7 bases, J lost 5 bases, and 13 bases stayed unmatched. Germline V lookup: CDR1 SGHRS, CDR2 YFSETQ. CDR3 length: 15 residues. The CDR3 reads CASGTGTGPRETQYF. CDR3 bases: TGCGCCAGCGGGACTGGGACAGGCCCGCGGGAGACCCAGTACTTC.

CDR3 DNA: TGCGCCAGCAGCTGGGGGAGAGGAGCGGGACCTGGAGAGACCCAGTACTTC. It is translated as CASSWGRGAGPGETQYF. The chain has TRBV5-1 and TRBJ2-5; 7 bases line up with TRBD2. The germline CDR1 and CDR2 sequences are SGHRS and YFSETQ. This CDR3 contains 17 residues. Trimming took 3 bases from V and 4 from J; bases not matched to a gene: 15.

The V gene is TRBV28, the J gene TRBJ1-4, with 7 bases aligning to TRBD1. After removal of 5 bases from V and 2 bases from J, the junction contained 5 bases not matched to a gene. Germline loops: CDR1 MDHEN, CDR2 SYDVKM. CDR3 length equals 15 residues. CDR3 DNA: TGTGCCAGCAGTCAGACAGGGCGGACTAATGAAAAACTGTTTTTT. Residues: CASSQTGRTNEKLFF.

The chain couples TRBV28 to TRBJ1-1; D may be TRBD1 (6 bases). Germline V lookup: CDR1 MDHEN, CDR2 SYDVKM. V lost 6 bases and J lost 0, with 26 bases in between. CDR3 length equals 19 residues. CDR3 in DNA: TGTGCCAGCAGCCACGTGAACTCCGGACAGATAGGAATGAACACTGAAGCTTTCTTT. Protein product: CASSHVNSGQIGMNTEAFF. Based on the CDR3 plus reference TRBV28 and TRBJ1-1, the full variable domain is DVKVTQSSRYLVKRTGEKVFLECVQDMDHENMFWYRQDPGLGLRLIYFSYDVKMKEKGDIPEGYSVSREKKERFSLILESASTNQTSMYLCASSHVNSGQIGMNTEAFFGQGTRLTVV.

The chain joins TRBV15 to TRBJ2-3; D not resolved. The CDR3 length is 14 residues. The V and J ends lost 5 bases and 0 bases respectively, with 9 bases between them. The germline CDR1 and CDR2 sequences are LNHNV and YYDKDF (reference sequence). Here the CDR3 DNA reads TGTGCCACCAGCCCGGGCGGAAGCACAGATACGCAGTATTTT. Amino acid sequence: CATSPGGSTDTQYF.

This clone was seen a handful of times. V is TRBV29-1 and J is TRBJ2-7, with D hard to call. The CDR3 contains 10 residues. Trimming removed 5 bases from V and 7 bases from J, with 9 bases in between. Germline V CDR1 and CDR2: SQVTM, ANQGSEA. For the CDR3, the DNA is TGCAGCGTTTTAACCGAGGAGCAGTACTTC. The encoded protein is CSVLTEEQYF.

The chain carries TRBV29-1 and TRBJ2-2, with 11 bases identical to TRBD2. Germline V CDR1 and CDR2: SQVTM, ANQGSEA. With V trimmed by 7 bases and J by 5 bases, 12 bases remained unmatched. The CDR3 loop spans 16 amino acids. The chain's CDR3 is CSAARVSGRETGELFF. The CDR3 nucleotides are TGCAGCGCGGCCCGGGTTAGCGGGAGGGAAACCGGGGAGCTGTTTTTT.

Only one count was recorded for this clone. CDR3 sequence reads: CASSQLLLNEQFF. CDR3 in DNA: TGTGCCAGCAGCCAGCTTCTCTTAAATGAGCAGTTCTTC. The genes are TRBV5-6 and TRBJ2-1; D is ambiguous. The germline V and J ends were trimmed by 4 bases and 7 bases, with 12 bases remaining between them. Germline loops: CDR1 SGHDT, CDR2 YYEEEE. This CDR3 is built from 13 residues.

This clone was found a few times. Other DNA sequences of this sample code for an identical CDR3. V is TRBV28 and J is TRBJ2-3; D is tentatively TRBD1 or TRBD2 (6 bases each). Deletions cut 4 bases from V and 4 bases from J, with 12 bases between. CDR1 MDHEN and CDR2 SYDVKM come from the germline V gene. The CDR3 loop spans 14 amino acids. CDR3 residues: CASSSTRGADTQYF. The CDR3 region has the DNA TGTGCCAGCAGTTCCACTAGGGGGGCAGATACGCAGTATTTT. Filled out from reference TRBV28 and TRBJ2-3, the complete variable domain reads DVKVTQSSRYLVKRTGEKVFLECVQDMDHENMFWYRQDPGLGLRLIYFSYDVKMKEKGDIPEGYSVSREKKERFSLILESASTNQTSMYLCASSSTRGADTQYFGPGTRLTVL.

This clone was detected only a few times. This rearrangement joins TRBV5-6 to TRBJ1-5; D is ambiguous. This CDR3 has 14 residues. Germline V gives CDR1 SGHDT, CDR2 YYEEEE. V lost 0 bases to trimming and J lost 5 bases, with 9 bases between them. CDR3 loop: CASSLAGEYQPQHF. The CDR3 coding sequence is TGTGCCAGCAGCTTGGCTGGGGAGTATCAGCCCCAGCATTTT.